The 3 T cell receptor beta chains in this list originate from one sample, sequenced in a study of T-cell memory formation after mild COVID-19. TCRdb used MiXCR to reprocess the 5' RACE reads, holding one entry per CDR3 protein. This table has roughly 110,000 distinct CDR3 sequences, over 13% appearing once. The sequenced sample consisted of PBMCs or a T cell subset sorted from them (not recorded which). These receptors all come from a man aged 18 to 35 who had mild COVID-19 (a few samples of this study predate the infection). Cell type and time point are not known.

This chain joins TRBV20-1 and TRBJ1-6, with TRBD1 matching 8 bases. This CDR3 spans 16 amino acids. Germline CDR1 DFQATT, CDR2 SNEGSKA (reference sequence). J lost 8 bases, V lost 4 bases, and 13 bases had no gene match. The CDR3 loop reads CSATDRGRPRDSPLHF. The CDR3 region has the DNA TGCAGTGCTACAGACAGGGGCCGCCCTCGGGATTCACCCCTCCACTTT.

The chain has TRBV12-3 or TRBV12-4 and TRBJ1-1, with a tentative D call TRBD1 (5 bases). The CDR3 is made up of 15 amino acids. Trimming took 4 bases from V and 5 from J, leaving 17 bases between them. The CDR3 nucleotides read TGTGCCAGCAGTTATCAGGACATCATGTGGACTGAAGCTTTCTTT. Amino acid sequence: CASSYQDIMWTEAFF.

There are a few counts of this clonotype. The chain has TRBV12-5 and TRBJ2-7; possibly TRBD2 for D (7 bases). With 7 bases removed from V and 0 bases from J, the gap between germline ends came to 16 bases. This CDR3 region has 15 residues. Germline values: CDR1 LGHNT, CDR2 FRNRAP. The CDR3 sequence: CASAAGDTISYEQYF. CDR3 nucleotide sequence: TGTGCTAGTGCGGCGGGGGACACCATCTCCTACGAGCAGTACTTC.